The 14 T cell receptor beta chains below were found in one sample sequenced in a study of control samples from healthy donors and cancer patients. TCRdb's table, derived via immunoSEQ multiplex PCR, lists solely in-frame clones and lacks some. Counted here are about 100,000 clones, approximately 95% occurring once; the ten biggest clones make up around 8.5%. The specimen sequenced was blood. The receptors derive from a man aged 18-30 years in good health.

This rearrangement joins TRBV7-8 to TRBJ1-5; D is ambiguous. Germline assignment: CDR1 SGHVS and CDR2 FQNEAQ. V dropped 1 base and J dropped 9 bases, with 19 bases sitting between them. This CDR3 comprises 16 residues. The CDR3 here is CASSLGVIAGSRPQHF. The CDR3 DNA is TGTGCCAGCAGCTTAGGTGTTATCGCGGGATCTCGGCCCCAGCATTTT. Combining the CDR3 with reference TRBV7-8 and TRBJ1-5 gives the whole variable domain GAGVSQSPRYKVAKRGQDVALRCDPISGHVSLFWYQQALGQGPEFLTYFQNEAQLDKSGLPSDRFFAERPEGSVSTLKIQRTQQEDSAVYLCASSLGVIAGSRPQHFGDGTRLSIL.

The chain combines TRBV5-4 with TRBJ1-2; D remains ambiguous. The CDR3 length is 14 residues. Trimming removed 0 bases from V and 2 bases from J, with 8 bases in between. Germline CDR1 and CDR2: SGHNT and YYREEE (reference sequence). CDR3 amino acids: CASSLAPGNYGYTF. The CDR3 DNA sequence: TGTGCCAGCAGCTTGGCGCCTGGGAACTATGGCTACACCTTC.

This rearrangement joins TRBV19 to TRBJ1-1, with D possibly TRBD1 on 5 matching bases. V was trimmed by 4 bases and J by 6 bases, leaving 12 bases between them. Per the germline V gene, CDR1 is LNHDA and CDR2 is SQIVND (reference sequence). There are 13 residues in the CDR3. DNA of the CDR3: TGTGCCAGTAGTACCCGACAGAATCCTGAAGCTTTCTTT. It yields the protein CASSTRQNPEAFF.

This clone was observed a single time. The V call is TRBV6-6, the J call TRBJ2-5, with 7 bases fitting TRBD2. The ends lost 6 bases at V and 4 bases at J; junction bases unmatched: 8. Germline loops: CDR1 MNHNY, CDR2 SVGAGI (reference sequence). There are 14 residues in the CDR3. The CDR3 spells CASRAWGEGETQYF. The DNA of the CDR3 is TGTGCCAGCAGAGCCTGGGGGGAGGGAGAGACCCAGTACTTC.

The chain has TRBV10-2 and TRBJ2-2; tentative D call: TRBD2 (6 bases). V was clipped by 11 bases and J by 5 bases, with 18 bases between them. This CDR3 spans 14 amino acids. CDR1 is WSHSY and CDR2 is SAAADI in the germline V gene. The CDR3 region is CAAKAGTHTGELFF. The CDR3 bases are TGCGCCGCCAAAGCCGGGACTCATACCGGGGAGCTGTTTTTT.

The chain employs TRBV12-5 and TRBJ1-4; perhaps TRBD1 as D (5 bases). Germline V gives CDR1 LGHNT, CDR2 FRNRAP. The CDR3 spans 13 residues. V was clipped by 4 bases and J by 8 bases, with 11 bases between them. The chain's CDR3 is CASGSGVREKLFF. The CDR3 nucleotides read TGTGCTAGTGGTTCGGGGGTTAGGGAAAAACTGTTTTTT. The entire variable domain, with the rest obtained from reference TRBV12-5 and TRBJ1-4, is as follows: DARVTQTPRHKVTEMGQEVTMRCQPILGHNTVFWYRQTMMQGLELLAYFRNRAPLDDSGMPKDRFSAEMPDATLATLKIQPSEPRDSAVYFCASGSGVREKLFFGSGTQLSVL.

This chain joins TRBV30 and TRBJ1-2, with 7 bases fitting TRBD1. This CDR3 spans 14 amino acids. V lost 3 bases to trimming and J lost 3 bases; unmatched junction nucleotides: 7. CDR1 is GTSNPN, CDR2 SVGIG, per germline (reference sequence). Here the CDR3 reads CAWSFLTGDYGYTF. CDR3 DNA sequence: TGTGCCTGGAGCTTTTTAACAGGGGACTATGGCTACACCTTC.

Concerning this clone: One junction end does not reproduce the germline sequence, and a read error may be involved. V usage is TRBV2 and J usage is TRBJ1-1; D is undetermined. In germline, CDR1 is SNHLY, CDR2 FYNNEI. The CDR3 runs 10 residues. CDR3 in DNA: TGTGCCAGCAGTGGGTCGACCGGGGTTTTT. Protein: CASSGSTGVF.

This rearrangement joins TRBV20-1 to TRBJ2-2; 12 bases agree with TRBD1. CDR1 and CDR2 from the germline V gene are DFQATT and SNEGSKA (reference sequence). Losses at the gene ends were 3 bases for V and 5 bases for J; bases not matched to a gene: 10. This CDR3 is 17 amino acids long. CDR3 DNA sequence: TGCAGTGCTAGTGCGCCGGGACAGGGGGCAGGGACCGGGGAGCTGTTTTTT. Protein sequence: CSASAPGQGAGTGELFF.

This sequence joins TRBV6-1 and TRBJ2-7, with D maybe TRBD2 (6 bases). The germline V and J ends were trimmed by 3 bases and 6 bases, with 15 bases remaining between them. The CDR3 contains 14 residues. The germline CDR1 and CDR2 sequences are MNHNS and SASEGT. The CDR3 DNA reads TGTGCCAGCAGTGAGTATCGACTAGATTCCGAGCAGTACTTC. Translated: CASSEYRLDSEQYF.

This clone was detected only once. The chain links TRBV14 to TRBJ2-1, with D unresolved. Trimming stripped 4 bases from V and 0 bases from J, with 7 bases between. Germline CDR1 reads SGHDN; CDR2 reads FVKESK. The CDR3 has 14 residues. CDR3: CASSPQSSYNEQFF. CDR3 coding DNA: TGTGCCAGCAGCCCTCAGAGCTCCTACAATGAGCAGTTCTTC.

Notes on this clone: An end of the junction does not agree with germline; a read error may underlie this. This chain joins TRBV12-3 or TRBV12-4 and TRBJ1-2; D uncertain. The CDR3 consists of 13 residues. The CDR3 reads CASSFPDQALIGF. Written as DNA, the CDR3 is TGTGCCAGCAGTTTCCCTGACCAGGCGCTCATAGGATTC.

The rearrangement links TRBV7-2 to TRBJ1-2, with D possibly matching TRBD1 (5 bases). Germline V lookup: CDR1 SGHTA, CDR2 FQGNSA. This CDR3 spans 12 amino acids. V was pared by 6 bases and J by 5 bases, with 10 bases between. This CDR3 reads CASSPREYGYTF. CDR3 DNA sequence: TGTGCCAGCAGTCCCAGGGAGTATGGCTACACCTTC.

This rearrangement joins TRBV10-3 to TRBJ1-6; D is possibly TRBD1 (5 bases). The CDR3 sequence is 16 residues long. The germline CDR1 and CDR2 sequences are ENHRY and SYGVKD. V gave up 10 bases and J gave up 5 bases, with 21 bases separating them. The CDR3 is CATQSSMGPNNSPLHF. The CDR3 coding sequence is TGTGCCACGCAGAGTAGTATGGGACCCAATAATTCACCCCTCCACTTT.